This T cell receptor (beta chain) was identified during a study of regulatory T cells in long-lasting Graves disease. Study findings and constraints: TRBV28, TRBJ1-2 and TRBJ2-5 were favored in persistent disease.

Arm-PCR of CDR3 regions and iRepertoire HTBI primers were the basis on which TCR beta libraries were built. TCRdb independently ran MiXCR on the multiplex PCR reads; one entry per CDR3 protein. The sample lists about 470,000 distinct CDR3 sequences, around 21% occurring once. As regards this clonotype: Its cognate antigen is unknown.

Germline assignment: CDR1 SGHRS and CDR2 YFSETQ. CDR3 length: 14 residues. V lost 5 bases and J lost 6, with 17 bases in between. Time point reported: persistent/refractory GD, antithyroid drugs over 5 years with positive TRAb. RNA from PBMCs was the source of the TCR library. The chain uses TRBV5-1 and TRBJ1-2; weak D call: TRBD1 (5 bases). The receptor was isolated from a female donor with Graves disease. Sample: peripheral blood mononuclear cells (PBMCs), taken when the disease was refractory, from a patient treated with antithyroid drugs. The CDR3 sequence: CASSPQGLLHGYTF. Here the CDR3 DNA reads TGCGCCAGCAGTCCTCAGGGACTGTTACATGGCTACACCTTC.